This T cell receptor (beta chain) was identified during a study of T cells after yellow fever vaccination. Across the whole study: The authors prepared low-cell-number fractions using SMART-Seq v4 Ultra Low Input.

This CDR3 is built from 17 residues. J lost 4 bases, V lost 7 bases, and 8 bases had no gene match. A universal primer site and UMIs were added as TCR cDNA was made by 5'RACE template switching. Using its own MiXCR run on the 5' RACE reads, TCRdb lists one record per CDR3 protein. The data show just under 600,000 distinct CDR3 sequences, with about 13% seen just once and more than 12% held by the top ten. The input for sequencing was PBMCs, taken on the day of the yellow fever booster vaccination. This receptor was identified in a man aged 25-45 years who received the YFV17D yellow fever vaccine. The rearrangement uses TRBV12-3 or TRBV12-4 and TRBJ2-2; the match to TRBD2 covers 14 bases. CDR3 bases: TGTGCCAGCACCTCCGGGACTAGCGGGGGCCTCACCGGGGAGCTGTTTTTT. Translated, it gives CASTSGTSGGLTGELFF.